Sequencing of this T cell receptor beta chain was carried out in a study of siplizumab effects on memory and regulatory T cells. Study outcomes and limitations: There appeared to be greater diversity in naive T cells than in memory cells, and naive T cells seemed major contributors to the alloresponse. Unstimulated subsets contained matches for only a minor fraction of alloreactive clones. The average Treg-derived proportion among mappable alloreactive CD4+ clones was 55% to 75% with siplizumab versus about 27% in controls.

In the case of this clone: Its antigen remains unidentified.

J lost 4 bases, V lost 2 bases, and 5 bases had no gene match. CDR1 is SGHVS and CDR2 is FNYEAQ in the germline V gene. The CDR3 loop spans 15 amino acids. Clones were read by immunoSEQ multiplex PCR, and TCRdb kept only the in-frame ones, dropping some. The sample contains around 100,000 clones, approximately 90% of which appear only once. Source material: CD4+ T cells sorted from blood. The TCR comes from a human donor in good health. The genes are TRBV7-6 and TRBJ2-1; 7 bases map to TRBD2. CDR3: CASSLSSGGYNEQFF. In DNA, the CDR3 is TGTGCCAGCAGCTTATCGTCGGGAGGTTACAATGAGCAGTTCTTC.